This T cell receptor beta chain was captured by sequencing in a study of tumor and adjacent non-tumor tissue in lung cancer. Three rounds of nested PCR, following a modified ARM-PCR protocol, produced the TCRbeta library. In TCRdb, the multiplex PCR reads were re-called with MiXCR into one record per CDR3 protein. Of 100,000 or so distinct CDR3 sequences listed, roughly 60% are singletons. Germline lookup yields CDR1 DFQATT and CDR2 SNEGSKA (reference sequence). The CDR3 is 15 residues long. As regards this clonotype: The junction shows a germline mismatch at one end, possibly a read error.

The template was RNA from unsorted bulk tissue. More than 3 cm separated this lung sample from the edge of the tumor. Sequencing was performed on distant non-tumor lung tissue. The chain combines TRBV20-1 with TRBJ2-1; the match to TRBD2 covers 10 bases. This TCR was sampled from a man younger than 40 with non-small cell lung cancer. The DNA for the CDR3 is TGCGGTGCCCCGACCGGGACTAGCGTTCTCCGTGAGCAGTTCTTC. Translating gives CGAPTGTSVLREQFF.